Listed here is a single TCR beta chain. The data were taken from a study of blood T cell repertoires in COVID-19. At the level of the study: Donors in the United States, Italy and Spain gave samples during acute or convalescent COVID-19.

Cohorts were assigned according to the clinical history that participants reported. The method was immunoSEQ multiplex PCR; TCRdb's version includes in-frame clones alone and lacks a portion of them. The repertoire holds 200,000 to 250,000 clones, with 80% as singletons. The TCR comes from a woman between 35 and 50 years old with acute COVID-19. Sequenced material: PBMCs or T cells enriched from blood (not recorded which).

The CDR3 DNA reads TGTGCCAGCAGTTACGGGGCAGACTATGGCTACACCTTC. Its protein product is CASSYGADYGYTF. This rearrangement joins TRBV6-5 to TRBJ1-2, with a tentative D call TRBD1 (5 bases). Trimming pared 2 bases from V and 3 bases from J, leaving 7 bases between. The germline CDR1 and CDR2 sequences are MNHEY and SVGAGI. CDR3 length: 13 amino acids.